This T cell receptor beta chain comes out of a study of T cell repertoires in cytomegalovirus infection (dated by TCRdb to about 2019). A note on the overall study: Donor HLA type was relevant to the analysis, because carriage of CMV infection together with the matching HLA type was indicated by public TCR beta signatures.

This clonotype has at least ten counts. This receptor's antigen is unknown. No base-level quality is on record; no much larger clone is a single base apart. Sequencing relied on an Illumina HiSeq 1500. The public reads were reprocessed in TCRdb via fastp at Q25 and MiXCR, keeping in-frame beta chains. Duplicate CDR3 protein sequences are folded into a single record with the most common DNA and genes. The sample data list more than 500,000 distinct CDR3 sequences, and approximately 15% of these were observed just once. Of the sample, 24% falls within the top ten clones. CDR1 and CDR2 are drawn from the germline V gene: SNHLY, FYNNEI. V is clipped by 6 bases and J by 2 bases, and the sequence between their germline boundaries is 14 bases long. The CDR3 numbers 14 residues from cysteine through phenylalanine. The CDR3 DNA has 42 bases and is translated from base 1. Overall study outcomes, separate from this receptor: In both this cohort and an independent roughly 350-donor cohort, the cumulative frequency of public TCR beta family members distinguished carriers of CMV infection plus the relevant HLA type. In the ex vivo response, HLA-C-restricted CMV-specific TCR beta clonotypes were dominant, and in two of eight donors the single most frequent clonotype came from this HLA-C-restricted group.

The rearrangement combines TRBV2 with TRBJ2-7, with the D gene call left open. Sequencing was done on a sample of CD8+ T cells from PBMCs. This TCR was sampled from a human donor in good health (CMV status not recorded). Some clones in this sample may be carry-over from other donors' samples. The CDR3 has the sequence CASSQLGHPYEQYF. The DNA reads TGTGCCAGCAGCCAACTGGGCCATCCCTACGAGCAGTACTTC.